One and the same sample provided the 6 T cell receptor beta chains below, sequenced in a study of cytomegalovirus exposure and HLA in healthy donors. Primers: 60 Vbeta forward and 13 Jbeta reverse. Here immunoSEQ multiplex PCR was the method, and the copy in TCRdb shows in-frame clones only, minus some. In all, the sample yields 90,000 to 130,000 clones. The sequenced sample was PBMCs. The receptors come from a man aged 30 to 39 in good health and CMV-seronegative.

The chain links TRBV23-1 to TRBJ2-2, with 7 bases aligning to TRBD1. TRBV23-1 is recorded as an ORF, its role being uncertain. V was pared by 6 bases and J by 1 base, with 11 bases of the junction left unmatched. This CDR3 is built from 17 residues. The CDR3 bases are TGCGCCAGCAGGGGGTCCCGGGACAGTTGGAACACCGGGGAGCTGTTTTTT. Amino acid sequence: CASRGSRDSWNTGELFF.

V is TRBV2 and J is TRBJ2-1; D not resolved. The V end was cut by 3 bases, the J end by 6 bases, with 9 bases between. Per germline, CDR1 SNHLY and CDR2 FYNNEI. The CDR3 totals 13 residues. CDR3 sequence (DNA): TGTGCCAGCAGTGATTTACAGCTCAATGAGCAGTTCTTC. As protein: CASSDLQLNEQFF.

The V gene is TRBV5-1, the J gene TRBJ2-1; 8 bases match TRBD2. J lost 1 base, V lost 6 bases, and 3 bases had no gene match. The CDR3 sequence is 14 residues long. Per germline, CDR1 SGHRS and CDR2 YFSETQ. The CDR3, as DNA: TGCGCCAGCAATGGCGGGGGGTCCTACAATGAGCAGTTCTTC. Protein: CASNGGGSYNEQFF.

This sequence joins TRBV30 and TRBJ1-2; the match to TRBD1 covers 7 bases. CDR3 length equals 13 residues. The germline CDR1 and CDR2 sequences are GTSNPN and SVGIG (reference sequence). The J segment lost 3 bases and the V segment lost 0 bases, leaving 1 base of the junction unmatched. CDR3 protein: CAWSVTGDYGYTF. The DNA of the CDR3 is TGTGCCTGGAGTGTCACAGGGGACTATGGCTACACCTTC.

The gene calls are TRBV5-4 and TRBJ1-1, with TRBD1 matching over 12 bases. CDR3 length: 16 residues. Germline assignment: CDR1 SGHNT and CDR2 YYREEE (reference sequence). J lost 0 bases, V lost 3 bases, and 3 bases had no gene match. This CDR3 reads CASSSGTGGVNTEAFF. DNA for the CDR3: TGTGCCAGCAGCTCCGGGACAGGGGGCGTGAACACTGAAGCTTTCTTT.

The V call is TRBV28, the J call TRBJ2-5; TRBD1 is a possible D gene (6 bases). This CDR3 region has 16 residues. Germline V gene sequence: CDR1 MDHEN, CDR2 SYDVKM. V was clipped by 4 bases and J by 2 bases, with 17 bases between them. This CDR3 reads CASSYHLRDKQETQYF. The CDR3 DNA sequence: TGTGCCAGCAGTTATCATCTCCGGGACAAACAAGAGACCCAGTACTTC.